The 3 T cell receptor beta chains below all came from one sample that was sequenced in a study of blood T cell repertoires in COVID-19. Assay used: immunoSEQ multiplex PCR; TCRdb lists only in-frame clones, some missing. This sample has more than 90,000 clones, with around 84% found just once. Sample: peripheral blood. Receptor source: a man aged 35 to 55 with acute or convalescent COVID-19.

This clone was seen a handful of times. The CDR3 is CAWSVAGNTGELFF. CDR3 sequence (DNA): TGTGCCTGGAGTGTAGCGGGCAACACCGGGGAGCTGTTTTTT. The chain employs TRBV30 and TRBJ2-2, with D possibly being TRBD2 (6 bases). Trimming took off 0 bases at V and 2 bases at J, with 7 bases between the two ends. Per the germline V gene, CDR1 is GTSNPN and CDR2 is SVGIG (reference sequence). CDR3 length equals 14 residues.

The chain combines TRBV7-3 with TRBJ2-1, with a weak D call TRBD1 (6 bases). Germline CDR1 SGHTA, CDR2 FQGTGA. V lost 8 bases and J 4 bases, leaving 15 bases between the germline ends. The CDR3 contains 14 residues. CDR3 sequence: CASSRDTSYNEQFF. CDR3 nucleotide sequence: TGTGCCAGCTCCCGGGACACGAGTTACAATGAGCAGTTCTTC.

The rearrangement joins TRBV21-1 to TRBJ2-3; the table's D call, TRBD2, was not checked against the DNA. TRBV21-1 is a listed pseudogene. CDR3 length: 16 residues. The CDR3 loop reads CASSPRGGGSTDTQYF. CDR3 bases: TGTGCCAGCAGCCCCCGAGGGGGGGGTAGCACAGATACGCAGTATTTT.